Here is one T cell receptor (beta chain) with its context. As processed by the authors: Cell counts per sample came from amplifying reference gene primers. Repertoires were generated with immunoSEQ multiplex PCR, while TCRdb's copy carries only in-frame clones and drops some. From that table come the V and J calls and clone size; the DNA was used to work out D and trimming. In the table there are fewer than 250,000 clones, 80% to 90% of which are singletons. Germline values: CDR1 LNHDA, CDR2 SQIVND (reference sequence). The V end lost 0 bases, the J end lost 3 bases, and 12 bases lay between the germline ends. CDR3 size: 15 residues. This sample was taken from a study of blood T cell repertoires in COVID-19. Looking at the study overall: The United States, Italy and Spain supplied acute and convalescent COVID-19 samples. In each case, the material was cDNA or gDNA derived from T cells, B-cell-depleted T cells, or PBMCs.

V gene TRBV19 combines with J gene TRBJ2-7; D possibly corresponds to TRBD1 (5 bases). The sequence derives from a man in his forties or fifties with acute or convalescent COVID-19. Sequenced material: peripheral blood. CDR3 loop: CASSIEGPDSYEQYF. CDR3 sequence (DNA): TGTGCCAGTAGTATAGAGGGGCCCGATAGCTACGAGCAGTACTTC.